These T cell receptor beta chains were read from a single sample in a study of CXCR3-negative and CXCR3-positive naive CD8 T cells. Reprocessing the 5' RACE reads, TCRdb reports a single entry for every CDR3 protein and omits DNA. The sample data list tens of thousands of distinct CDR3 sequences. The sequenced sample consisted of naive CXCR3- CD8+ T cells from blood. These receptors all stem from a human donor in good health. Some clones in this sample may be carry-over from other donors' samples. Both conserved end residues are part of each CDR3. Each record gives: V gene, J gene, CDR3 length, CDR3 protein.

>TRBV7-2|TRBJ2-7|15
CASSQGLAGNYEQYF
>TRBV4-3|TRBJ1-5|15
CASSQDRGLSQPQHF
>TRBV4-3|TRBJ1-1|18
CASSQDGQGGLENTEAFF
>TRBV5-5|TRBJ2-3|16
CASDPGSLTSTDTQYF
>TRBV4-2|TRBJ2-7|15
CASSRERGEPYEQYF
>TRBV29-1|TRBJ2-7|13
CSVEETVTSEQYF
>TRBV5-6|TRBJ2-1|12
CATGIAGNEQFF
>TRBV6-6|TRBJ1-1|15
CASSYGDRVASEAFF
>TRBV4-3|TRBJ1-1|14
CASSGDRGSTEAFF
>TRBV27|TRBJ2-7|16
CASSLLEDLSVSEQYF
>TRBV6-4|TRBJ2-2|13
CASSDGETGELFF
>TRBV12-3/TRBV12-4|TRBJ1-6|17
CASSSAHLQGYNSPLHF
>TRBV10-3|TRBJ2-7|17
CATVSPVSGQGADEQYF